These T cell receptor beta chains were read from a single sample in a study of blood T cell repertoires in COVID-19. Only in-frame clones appear in the TCRdb table, and some are missing; sequencing was by immunoSEQ multiplex PCR. The sample has approximately 170,000 clones; under 85% are singletons. Input material: peripheral blood. The receptor source for this set is a man aged 60 to 69 who had recovered from COVID-19. The CDR3 runs from the conserved cysteine through the conserved F or W. A D gene is named only where the DNA matches it firmly. The size of a clone is reported for some rows only, either as once, few or many, or as a class for expanded clones.

v_call,j_call,clone_size,d_call,cdr3_nt,cdr3_aa
TRBV19,TRBJ1-1,-,-,TGTGCCAGTAGTATAGTGCAAGGGGGGAACACTGAAGCTTTCTTT,CASSIVQGGNTEAFF
TRBV6-2/TRBV6-3,TRBJ2-5,-,-,TGTGCCAGCAGCACCCCTGGCTTGAAAGAGACCCAGTACTTC,CASSTPGLKETQYF
TRBV5-1,TRBJ2-2,-,TRBD1,TGCGCCAGCAGCATACCGACAGGGCCCGGGGAGCTGTTTTTT,CASSIPTGPGELFF
TRBV7-3,TRBJ2-3,once,-,TGTGCCAGCAGGGGGGCGGGCACAGATACGCAGTATTTT,CASRGAGTDTQYF
TRBV29-1,TRBJ2-2,-,TRBD2,TGCAGCGTTGCCTCGAAACTAGCGGGTACGAACACCGGGGAGCTGTTTTTT,CSVASKLAGTNTGELFF
TRBV24-1,TRBJ1-1,-,TRBD1,TGTGCCACCAGTGCAACAGGGGGTGAAGCTTTCTTT,CATSATGGEAFF
TRBV4-2,TRBJ1-6,few,-,TGTGCCAGCAGCCAAGGTCCAGGAGGGAATTCACCCCTCCACTTT,CASSQGPGGNSPLHF
TRBV7-9,TRBJ2-1,few,-,TGTGCCAGCAGCCACCTAGTCGCGAGGGATGAGCAGTTCTTC,CASSHLVARDEQFF
TRBV19,TRBJ2-2,-,-,TGTGCCAGTCAGAGGACAGCCAACACCGGGGAGCTGTTTTTT,CASQRTANTGELFF
TRBV6-5,TRBJ2-1,-,TRBD1,TGTGCCAGCAGGAGAGAGGGGGCCCCTCTCAATGAGCAGTTCTTC,CASRREGAPLNEQFF
TRBV4-2,TRBJ2-1,-,TRBD2,TGTGCCAGCAGCCAAGCTGGGACTAGCATGGCGAGCTCCTACAATGAGCAGTTCTTC,CASSQAGTSMASSYNEQFF
TRBV27,TRBJ2-7,-,TRBD2,TGTGCCAGCAGTTTGCGTAGCGGGGGGCTTCCCTACGAGCAGTACTTC,CASSLRSGGLPYEQYF
TRBV29-1,TRBJ2-3,-,TRBD1,TGCAGCGTTGAGGGGACAGGGGGAGGCACAGATACGCAGTATTTT,CSVEGTGGGTDTQYF
TRBV7-2,TRBJ2-5,-,TRBD1,TGTGCCAGCAGCTTAGGGGACAGAAACCAAGAGACCCAGTACTTC,CASSLGDRNQETQYF
TRBV28,TRBJ1-5,-,TRBD1,TGTGCCAGCAGTTTATCCGCCGGGGCAGGGGGAAGCAATCAGCCCCAGCATTTT,CASSLSAGAGGSNQPQHF